Following are 9 T cell receptor beta chains from one sample sequenced in a study of shared clonotypes between healthy human individuals. Generated by immunoSEQ multiplex PCR, the TCRdb table keeps only in-frame clones and is missing some. This sample has about 2.4 million clones; over 85% occur once, and the top ten carry around 0.15%. Material for sequencing was naive CD4+ T cells sorted from blood. Subset indicated: CD45RA+ positively selected. The receptor source for this set is a man younger than 35 in good health.

This chain links TRBV5-1 with TRBJ2-6, with D tentatively TRBD2 (6 bases). V lost 0 bases, J lost 0 bases, and 13 bases lay in between. Germline CDR1 is SGHRS and CDR2 is YFSETQ. The CDR3 sequence is 18 residues long. The CDR3 is CASSLGGLRNSGANVLTF. CDR3 nucleotides: TGCGCCAGCAGCTTGGGGGGACTCAGGAACTCTGGGGCCAACGTCCTGACTTTC.

The chain couples TRBV30 to TRBJ1-1; the match to TRBD1 covers 9 bases. The CDR3 totals 13 residues. Germline V gene lookup returns CDR1 GTSNPN and CDR2 SVGIG (reference sequence). Trimming cost V 5 bases and J 11 bases; bases outside gene matches: 12. As DNA, the CDR3 is TGTGCCTGGGCCCAGGGACAGGGTTTAACGGCTTTCTTT. Its protein is CAWAQGQGLTAFF. Combining the CDR3 with reference TRBV30 and TRBJ1-1 gives the whole variable domain SQTIHQWPATLVQPVGSPLSLECTVEGTSNPNLYWYRQAAGRGLQLLFYSVGIGQISSEVPQNLSASRPQDRQFILSSKKLLLSDSGFYLCAWAQGQGLTAFFGQGTRLTVV.

The V call is TRBV28, the J call TRBJ2-5; D might be TRBD2 (5 bases). TRBJ2-7 matches the DNA end more closely, so the J call is doubtful. Per the germline V gene, CDR1 is MDHEN and CDR2 is SYDVKM. CDR3 length: 13 residues. This chain's CDR3 is CASSLLEGYEQYF. CDR3 nucleotide sequence: TGTGCCAGCAGTTTACTAGAGGGCTACGAGCAGTACTTC.

The chain recombines TRBV19 with TRBJ2-5; tentatively, D is TRBD1 (5 bases). This CDR3 has 17 amino acids. Trimming stripped 5 bases from V and 5 bases from J, with 24 bases between. The germline gives CDR1 LNHDA, CDR2 SQIVND (reference sequence). The CDR3 reads CASSGRPTGYLRETQYF. The CDR3 DNA is TGTGCCAGTAGTGGCCGTCCCACAGGCTACCTCCGGGAGACCCAGTACTTC.

The chain links TRBV5-6 to TRBJ2-7, with no clear D. There are 16 residues in the CDR3. Trimming shortened V by 0 bases and J by 2 bases, and 15 bases separated the two germline ends. Germline CDR1 SGHDT, CDR2 YYEEEE. Written as DNA, the CDR3 is TGTGCCAGCAGCTTGGCCAAGCCGAAATCCCCCTACGAGCAGTACTTC. It specifies CASSLAKPKSPYEQYF. Full variable domain (remainder filled in from reference TRBV5-6 and TRBJ2-7): DAGVTQSPTHLIKTRGQQVTLRCSPKSGHDTVSWYQQALGQGPQFIFQYYEEEERQRGNFPDRFSGHQFPNYSSELNVNALLLGDSALYLCASSLAKPKSPYEQYFGPGTRLTVT.

The V gene is TRBV13, the J gene TRBJ2-1; maybe TRBD2 (7 bases). CDR3 size: 16 residues. Germline values: CDR1 PRHDT, CDR2 FYEKMQ (reference sequence). V was cut by 1 base and J by 12 bases, with 22 bases left in between. For the CDR3, the DNA is TGTGCCAGCAGCTTAGTCGGCGGGGGCCGAGGGGAGGGGCAGTTCTTC. It encodes CASSLVGGGRGEGQFF. Using reference TRBV13 and TRBJ2-1 for the parts outside the CDR3, the full variable domain is AAGVIQSPRHLIKEKRETATLKCYPIPRHDTVYWYQQGPGQDPQFLISFYEKMQSDKGSIPDRFSAQQFSDYHSELNMSSLELGDSALYFCASSLVGGGRGEGQFFGPGTRLTVL.

This clone appeared a single time. The chain recombines TRBV9 with TRBJ2-7; 8 positions match TRBD2. CDR3 size: 19 residues. Germline V gene lookup returns CDR1 SGDLS and CDR2 YYNGEE. The V and J ends lost 0 bases and 3 bases, in that order; junction bases with no gene match: 17. The CDR3 region is CASSVESGGAGSKYYEQYF. In DNA, the CDR3 is TGTGCCAGCAGCGTAGAGTCCGGGGGGGCAGGTTCGAAATACTACGAGCAGTACTTC.

The chain joins TRBV7-2 to TRBJ2-3; TRBD2 aligns across 12 bases. The CDR3 is made up of 18 amino acids. Trimming cost V 5 bases and J 5 bases; bases outside gene matches: 14. The V gene's germline CDR1 is SGHTA and CDR2 FQGNSA. The CDR3 sequence: CASSLTPTSGRFGDTQYF. CDR3 nucleotide sequence: TGTGCCAGCAGCCTAACCCCCACTAGCGGGAGGTTTGGAGATACGCAGTATTTT. Full variable domain (outside the CDR3, taken from reference TRBV7-2 and TRBJ2-3): GAGVSQSPSNKVTEKGKDVELRCDPISGHTALYWYRQSLGQGLEFLIYFQGNSAPDKSGLPSDRFSAERTGGSVSTLTIQRTQQEDSAVYLCASSLTPTSGRFGDTQYFGPGTRLTVL.

V and J are TRBV6-6 and TRBJ1-4; 7 positions agree with TRBD1. V trimming: 5 bases; J trimming: 5 bases; junction bases outside the gene matches: 11. CDR1 MNHNY and CDR2 SVGAGI come from the germline V gene (reference sequence). The CDR3 contains 16 residues. The CDR3 is CASSPHQGGVNEKLFF. CDR3 sequence (DNA): TGTGCCAGCAGTCCTCACCAGGGGGGCGTCAATGAAAAACTGTTTTTT.